This TCR beta chain was sequenced during a study of blood T cell repertoires in COVID-19. On the study more broadly: Some COVID-19 samples were acute and others convalescent; all came from the United States, Italy and Spain. T cells, B-cell-depleted T cells, or PBMCs provided the cDNA or gDNA that served as material.

In the study's own analysis: Nucleated cell number was recorded as an estimate derived from reference gene primer amplification. The assay was immunoSEQ multiplex PCR, and TCRdb's table has in-frame clones only and misses some. For V, J and clone size, that table is used; D and trimming come from the DNA. Of 35,000 to 50,000 clones listed, about 70% are singletons. Trimming shortened V by 2 bases and J by 9 bases, and 17 bases separated the two germline ends. CDR1 is MNHNY and CDR2 is SVGAGI in the germline V gene (reference sequence). The CDR3 covers 15 residues. The chain carries TRBV6-6 and TRBJ1-5, with D possibly TRBD1 on 5 matching bases. The sequenced sample consisted of peripheral blood. The TCR originated in a man older than 75 with acute or convalescent COVID-19. CDR3 protein: CASSYQTDLFWPQHF. In DNA, the CDR3 is TGTGCCAGCAGTTACCAGACAGACCTTTTTTGGCCCCAGCATTTT.